Following are 10 T cell receptor beta chains from one sample sequenced in a study of T cells expressing NK-cell markers. From the 5' RACE reads, TCRdb lists one entry per CDR3 protein and no DNA. In all, the sample yields 550,000 or so distinct CDR3 sequences. Sequencing was done on a sample of blood T cells: a sorted CD56 or NKG2C T cell subset, CD4+ or CD8+ T cells, or bulk PBMC T cells (not recorded which). These receptors all come from a man younger than 35 in good health.

The rearrangement uses TRBV20-1 and TRBJ2-1; with no DNA, the TCRdb D assignment of TRBD2 cannot be verified. This CDR3 has 15 residues. CDR1 DFQATT and CDR2 SNEGSKA come from the germline V gene (reference sequence). The CDR3: CSARDLSRGLFNQFF.

The gene calls are TRBV12-3 or TRBV12-4 and TRBJ1-2. The CDR3 spans 13 residues. The CDR3 sequence is CASSFTMNYGYTF.

The V and J genes are TRBV19 and TRBJ2-2. The CDR3 loop spans 12 amino acids. Germline values: CDR1 LNHDA, CDR2 SQIVND (reference sequence). CDR3 region: CASSRVTGELFF.

The rearrangement joins TRBV3-1 to TRBJ2-6. The germline CDR1 and CDR2 sequences are LGHDT and YNNKEL (reference sequence). The CDR3 has 17 amino acids. The chain's CDR3 is CASSPRVASSGANVLTF. Combining the CDR3 with reference TRBV3-1 and TRBJ2-6 gives the whole variable domain DTAVSQTPKYLVTQMGNDKSIKCEQNLGHDTMYWYKQDSKKFLKIMFSYNNKELIINETVPNRFSPKSPDKAHLNLHINSLELGDSAVYFCASSPRVASSGANVLTFGAGSRLTVL.

This chain connects TRBV9 to TRBJ1-3; the D call from TCRdb, TRBD1, cannot be confirmed without DNA. The germline V gene has CDR1 SGDLS and CDR2 YYNGEE. The CDR3 is 16 amino acids. The CDR3 protein is CASSTRDSYSGNTIYF.

V usage is TRBV12-3 or TRBV12-4 and J usage is TRBJ2-5; TCRdb picks TRBD2, but there is no DNA to check that call. CDR3 length: 11 amino acids. The CDR3 loop is CASREAETQYF.

The genes are TRBV6-5 and TRBJ1-4. This CDR3 spans 15 amino acids. In germline, CDR1 is MNHEY, CDR2 SVGAGI. This CDR3 reads CASSYSWQRPEKLFF.

The chain joins TRBV10-3 to TRBJ2-2; there is no DNA to check the TCRdb D call of TRBD1. The CDR3 runs to 12 residues. The germline CDR1 and CDR2 sequences are ENHRY and SYGVKD. The CDR3 reads CAISSGFGELFF.

The V gene is TRBV4-2, the J gene TRBJ2-1; TCRdb designates TRBD1, a call that cannot be tested without DNA. The germline gives CDR1 LGHNA, CDR2 YNFKEQ. CDR3 length: 17 residues. CDR3 sequence reads: CASSQEDRRTGGNEQFF.

The J gene is TRBJ2-7, the V gene TRBV5-1; with no DNA, the TCRdb D assignment of TRBD1 cannot be verified. Germline loops: CDR1 SGHRS, CDR2 YFSETQ. CDR3 length: 17 residues. The CDR3 loop reads CASSLGIIATETYEQYF.